The rows below give T cell receptor beta chains drawn from one sample of a study of shared clonotypes between healthy human individuals. The data were produced by immunoSEQ multiplex PCR, yet TCRdb's version contains in-frame clones alone and is incomplete. The sample includes some 800,000 clones, more than 85% seen only once; the top ten take approximately 25%. What was sequenced was naive CD8+ T cells sorted from blood. The receptors derive from a man aged 30-40 years in good health. Both conserved end residues are part of each CDR3. The order of the fields is V gene, D gene, J gene, clone size, CDR3 DNA, CDR3 protein. The D gene is left open where the match is weak. A row's size may be missing; if present it is once, few, many or a size class.

V gene: TRBV30; D gene: TRBD2; J gene: TRBJ2-1; clone size: .; CDR3 DNA: TGTGCCTGGGCTACTAGCGGGGGGACATTAACCTACAATGAGCAGTTCTTC; CDR3 protein: CAWATSGGTLTYNEQFF
V gene: TRBV19; D gene: TRBD2; J gene: TRBJ2-1; clone size: .; CDR3 DNA: TGTGCCAGTAGTATAGGCGCTGGGACTAGCGGGAGCGGGTACAATGAGCAGTTCTTC; CDR3 protein: CASSIGAGTSGSGYNEQFF
V gene: TRBV4-2; D gene: TRBD2; J gene: TRBJ2-1; clone size: .; CDR3 DNA: TGTGCCAGCAGCCAAGATGCTAGCGGGAATGAGCAGTTCTTC; CDR3 protein: CASSQDASGNEQFF
V gene: TRBV5-1; D gene: .; J gene: TRBJ1-5; clone size: .; CDR3 DNA: TGCGCCAGCAGCCCTCTCCCAGGGGATAGCAATCAGCCCCAGCATTTT; CDR3 protein: CASSPLPGDSNQPQHF
V gene: TRBV4-3; D gene: TRBD2; J gene: TRBJ2-3; clone size: .; CDR3 DNA: TGCGCCAGCAGCCAAGGGGTAGCGGGAGGGCCTGATACGCAGTATTTT; CDR3 protein: CASSQGVAGGPDTQYF
V gene: TRBV19; D gene: .; J gene: TRBJ2-2; clone size: .; CDR3 DNA: TGTGCCAGTATAGGGGCGGGTCTCACCGGGGAGCTGTTTTTT; CDR3 protein: CASIGAGLTGELFF
V gene: TRBV28; D gene: .; J gene: TRBJ1-5; clone size: .; CDR3 DNA: TGTGCCAGCAGTTCCCTCTCGGGAAGCAATCAGCCCCAGCATTTT; CDR3 protein: CASSSLSGSNQPQHF
V gene: TRBV9; D gene: .; J gene: TRBJ2-2; clone size: .; CDR3 DNA: TGTGCCAGCAAGGGTGGGACCGGGGAGCTGTTTTTT; CDR3 protein: CASKGGTGELFF
V gene: TRBV5-8; D gene: TRBD1; J gene: TRBJ2-4; clone size: .; CDR3 DNA: TGTGCCAGCAGCTTGGAAGGACAGGGGGCAAACATTCAGTACTTC; CDR3 protein: CASSLEGQGANIQYF
V gene: TRBV9; D gene: TRBD1; J gene: TRBJ2-3; clone size: .; CDR3 DNA: TGTGCCAGCAGCGTAGGAGGGACAGGGGTAACAGATACGCAGTATTTT; CDR3 protein: CASSVGGTGVTDTQYF
V gene: TRBV7-2; D gene: TRBD1; J gene: TRBJ2-1; clone size: .; CDR3 DNA: TGTGCCAGCAGCCCGACAGGGTTGCATGAGCAGTTCTTC; CDR3 protein: CASSPTGLHEQFF
V gene: TRBV28; D gene: .; J gene: TRBJ1-4; clone size: .; CDR3 DNA: TGTGCCAGCAGTTTCACAGCGGCTCTTAATGAAAAACTGTTTTTT; CDR3 protein: CASSFTAALNEKLFF
V gene: TRBV5-1; D gene: .; J gene: TRBJ2-1; clone size: .; CDR3 DNA: TGCGCCAGCAGCTTGGTGCCGGGAAATGAGCAGTTCTTC; CDR3 protein: CASSLVPGNEQFF
V gene: TRBV9; D gene: .; J gene: TRBJ2-3; clone size: .; CDR3 DNA: TGTGCCAGCAGCGTAGATGGGGCCGTCACAGATACGCAGTATTTT; CDR3 protein: CASSVDGAVTDTQYF
V gene: TRBV2; D gene: .; J gene: TRBJ2-3; clone size: .; CDR3 DNA: TGTGCCAGCAGGGGGAGCACAGATACGCAGTATTTT; CDR3 protein: CASRGSTDTQYF
V gene: TRBV29-1; D gene: TRBD2; J gene: TRBJ2-1; clone size: .; CDR3 DNA: TGCAGCGTTGTCCAGCTAGCGGGAGTCCCCCATGAGCAGTTCTTC; CDR3 protein: CSVVQLAGVPHEQFF
V gene: TRBV7-9; D gene: .; J gene: TRBJ2-1; clone size: .; CDR3 DNA: TGTGCCAGCAGCTGGAGACTGGGTAATGAGCAGTTCTTC; CDR3 protein: CASSWRLGNEQFF
V gene: TRBV14; D gene: TRBD2; J gene: TRBJ2-7; clone size: once; CDR3 DNA: TGTGCCAGCAGCCAAGATGTGGCGGGAGGGTCCTACGAGCAGTACTTC; CDR3 protein: CASSQDVAGGSYEQYF
V gene: TRBV15; D gene: .; J gene: TRBJ2-3; clone size: .; CDR3 DNA: TGTGCCACCAGCAGAGAGGGCCTCAAGAGGGCAGATACGCAGTATTTT; CDR3 protein: CATSREGLKRADTQYF
V gene: TRBV30; D gene: TRBD1; J gene: TRBJ2-7; clone size: .; CDR3 DNA: TGTGCCTGGAGTGTAGGAGAGGGACAGGGGTTTTACGAGCAGTACTTC; CDR3 protein: CAWSVGEGQGFYEQYF
V gene: TRBV7-3; D gene: TRBD2; J gene: TRBJ2-7; clone size: .; CDR3 DNA: TGTGCCAGCAGCTTAGACGGGACTACCCGTCTCGAGCAGTACTTC; CDR3 protein: CASSLDGTTRLEQYF
V gene: TRBV28; D gene: .; J gene: TRBJ1-4; clone size: .; CDR3 DNA: TGTGCCAGCAGTTTATCCGTTAAACTGTTTTTT; CDR3 protein: CASSLSVKLFF
V gene: TRBV27; D gene: TRBD2; J gene: TRBJ2-1; clone size: .; CDR3 DNA: TGTGCCAGCAGTGCCGGGACTAGCGTTTACAATGAGCAGTTCTTC; CDR3 protein: CASSAGTSVYNEQFF
V gene: TRBV10-2; D gene: .; J gene: TRBJ2-7; clone size: once; CDR3 DNA: TGCGCCAGCATCCCCGTGTCGGGAGCCTACGAGCAGTACTTC; CDR3 protein: CASIPVSGAYEQYF
V gene: TRBV29-1; D gene: TRBD1; J gene: TRBJ2-6; clone size: .; CDR3 DNA: TGCAGCGTTGATCCCGCCCTCGGTCAGGGGGCTAGCTCTGGGGCCAACGTCCTGACTTTC; CDR3 protein: CSVDPALGQGASSGANVLTF
V gene: TRBV14; D gene: TRBD2; J gene: TRBJ2-7; clone size: .; CDR3 DNA: TGTGCCAGCAGCCAAGGGACTAGCGGGAACTCCTACGAGCAGTACTTC; CDR3 protein: CASSQGTSGNSYEQYF
V gene: TRBV27; D gene: .; J gene: TRBJ2-5; clone size: few; CDR3 DNA: TGTGCCAGCAGTTTTCTCCCGACTGGGGTGGAAGAGACCCAGTACTTC; CDR3 protein: CASSFLPTGVEETQYF
V gene: TRBV7-9; D gene: TRBD2; J gene: TRBJ2-3; clone size: few; CDR3 DNA: TGTGCCAGCAGCCCACGGACTAGCTTCCACACAGATACGCAGTATTTT; CDR3 protein: CASSPRTSFHTDTQYF
V gene: TRBV7-9; D gene: .; J gene: TRBJ2-7; clone size: .; CDR3 DNA: TGTGCCAGCAGCTCCCATGGTCAGGGACACGAGCAGTACTTC; CDR3 protein: CASSSHGQGHEQYF